Presented here are 19 T cell receptor beta chains from one specimen sequenced in a study of tumor-infiltrating lymphocytes in primary liver carcinoma. The input was around 500 ng total RNA; TCR beta cDNA was made from it with a constant-region primer. A slightly modified ARM-PCR protocol with three nested multiplex PCR rounds produced these TCR beta libraries. In the first two PCR rounds, TRBV1-TRBV30 forward primers were paired with a C-beta reverse primer, and each round lasted about 9 cycles. TCRdb fed the multiplex PCR reads into MiXCR, producing one record per CDR3 protein. The repertoire consists of fewer than 350,000 distinct CDR3 sequences, with over 55% occurring once and the leading ten covering roughly 9%. Out of unsorted whole blood came the blood RNA, and germline DNA was extracted as well. Sequencing used peripheral blood. Every receptor here comes from a man aged 35-49 years with primary liver carcinoma and hepatitis B virus infection.

Remarks on this clonotype: This is likely a read error, given that the CDR3 carries no conserved phenylalanine or tryptophan at its end. The CDR3 reads CASSLASGSITDTQYL. CDR3 nucleotide sequence: TGTGCCAGCAGCTTAGCAAGCGGGAGTATCACAGATACACAGTATTTA. The J gene is TRBJ2-3, the V gene TRBV11-3; 8 bases line up with TRBD2. From germline, CDR1 is SGHNT and CDR2 YENEEA. The CDR3 has 16 residues.

In this sample, this clonotype turned up a few times. The genes are TRBV4-1 and TRBJ2-7, with a weak D call TRBD1 (6 bases). Trimming left V 6 bases short and J 5 bases short, with 20 bases between. Germline assignment: CDR1 MGHRA and CDR2 YSYEKL. The CDR3 consists of 15 residues. CDR3 bases: TGCGCCAGCAGTCAATCAACAGGGTTCATCAACGAGCAGTACTTC. Protein sequence: CASSQSTGFINEQYF.

Worth noting for this clonotype: The junction and the germline gene differ at one end; a read error may be behind it. The chain uses TRBV7-3 and TRBJ2-7; D is perhaps TRBD1 (5 bases). This CDR3 region has 12 residues. Germline V gives CDR1 SGHTA, CDR2 FQGTGA. CDR3 bases: TGTACCAGCAGCTCCAGGGTCCACGAGCAGTACTTC. This gives the protein CTSSSRVHEQYF.

A few counts support this clonotype. One base away lies a much larger clone, so this may be a sequencing read error. This chain joins TRBV29-1 and TRBJ1-1; the match to TRBD1 covers 8 bases. Germline CDR1 is SQVTM and CDR2 is ANQGSEA. This CDR3 is 13 amino acids long. The CDR3 here is CSVEDGQGTEALF. The CDR3 DNA reads TGCAGCGTTGAAGATGGACAGGGCACTGAAGCTTTATTT.

Remarks on this clonotype: Relative to the germline gene, one junction end is altered; a read error may explain this. The V and J genes are TRBV10-3 and TRBJ2-3; 7 nucleotides agree with TRBD2. Germline V gene lookup returns CDR1 ENHRY and CDR2 SYGVKD. The length of the CDR3 is 19 residues. CDR3 sequence: CAISEIGLVGGSGTDTQYF. The CDR3 DNA sequence: TGTGCCATCAGTGAAATTGGACTAGTGGGAGGAAGTGGCACGGATACGCAGTATTTT.

Concerning this clonotype itself: A much larger clone differs from this one at a single base, so this may be a read error. This CDR3 reads CSVRRHVDTEAFF. The CDR3 region has the DNA TGCAGCGTTAGGCGGCATGTTGACACTGAAGCTTTCTTT. This rearrangement joins TRBV29-1 to TRBJ1-1; D not certain. The V end was cut by 5 bases, the J end by 3 bases, with 13 bases between. CDR1 and CDR2 (germline): SQVTM, ANQGSEA. The CDR3 contains 13 residues.

This clonotype was seen at least ten times. The rearrangement uses TRBV11-1 and TRBJ2-7; D remains unclear. Trimming removed 1 base from V and 3 bases from J, with 16 bases in between. The CDR3 consists of 16 residues. The germline V gene encodes CDR1 SGHAT and CDR2 FQDESV (reference sequence). The CDR3 spells CASSLGFRLSDYEQYF. The CDR3 bases are TGTGCCAGCAGCTTAGGGTTCCGGCTATCTGACTACGAGCAGTACTTC.

The J gene is TRBJ1-5, the V gene TRBV5-1; D might be TRBD1 (6 bases). CDR3 length equals 16 residues. Trimming removed 5 bases at V and 0 bases at J, with 15 bases between. Per the germline V gene, CDR1 is SGHRS and CDR2 is YFSETQ. The CDR3 here is CASRPGDRYSNQPQHF. The CDR3 region has the DNA TGCGCCAGCAGACCTGGAGACAGGTATAGCAATCAGCCCCAGCATTTT.

This clonotype appeared a few times. The chain couples TRBV5-4 to TRBJ1-1; TRBD1 matches at 7 bases. Germline assignment: CDR1 SGHNT and CDR2 YYREEE (reference sequence). This CDR3 has 15 amino acids. V lost 3 bases, J lost 4 bases, and 9 bases stayed unmatched. CDR3 amino acids: CASSSRQGWATEAFF. CDR3 sequence (DNA): TGTGCCAGCAGCTCCCGACAGGGTTGGGCCACTGAAGCTTTCTTT.

This clonotype was detected only a few times. V usage is TRBV5-1 and J usage is TRBJ1-2, with D perhaps matching TRBD1 (5 bases). The CDR3 has 14 residues. The V gene lost 4 bases and the J gene lost 0 bases, with 10 bases spanning the gap. Germline V lookup: CDR1 SGHRS, CDR2 YFSETQ. DNA of the CDR3: TGCGCCAGCAGCCGGACAATCTCTAACTATGGCTACACCTTC. Encoded protein: CASSRTISNYGYTF.

For this clonotype: A read error may produce the germline difference seen at one junction end. The J gene is TRBJ2-1, the V gene TRBV11-2; D possibly uses TRBD1 or TRBD2 (5 bases each). The germline CDR1 and CDR2 sequences are SGHAT and FQNNGV. CDR3 size: 18 residues. The CDR3 reads CASSRGMRGTQAYNEQFF. The CDR3 nucleotides are TGTGCCAGCAGCCGTGGTATGAGGGGCACCCAGGCCTACAATGAGCAATTCTTC.

About this clonotype itself: It may be a read error: a sequence one base away is much more abundant. This chain connects TRBV11-2 to TRBJ1-1; possibly TRBD1 for D (5 bases). The CDR3 is 16 residues long. From germline, CDR1 is SGHAT and CDR2 FQNNGV. V was shortened by 5 bases and J by 2 bases, with 18 bases between the two germline ends. For the CDR3, the DNA is TGTGCCAGCAGCCACTTACATCGGGGGATTAACACTGAAGCTTTCTTT. It specifies CASSHLHRGINTEAFF.

The sample holds a few counts of this clonotype. V is TRBV28 and J is TRBJ2-7; D is unresolved. Looked up from germline, CDR1 is MDHEN and CDR2 is SYDVKM. V was pared by 6 bases and J by 1 base, with 10 bases between. CDR3 length: 13 residues. The CDR3 bases are TGTGCCAGCAGACGGATCTTATCCTACGAGCAGTACTTC. This encodes CASRRILSYEQYF. The variable domain in full, completed from reference TRBV28 and TRBJ2-7, reads DVKVTQSSRYLVKRTGEKVFLECVQDMDHENMFWYRQDPGLGLRLIYFSYDVKMKEKGDIPEGYSVSREKKERFSLILESASTNQTSMYLCASRRILSYEQYFGPGTRLTVT.

V gene TRBV5-4 combines with J gene TRBJ2-4; 11 bases line up with TRBD2. The V gene end was trimmed by 3 bases and the J gene end by 8 bases; junction bases not matched to a gene: 4. The germline CDR1 and CDR2 sequences are SGHNT and YYREEE (reference sequence). The CDR3 loop spans 14 amino acids. The DNA for the CDR3 is TGTGCCAGCAGCTCCGTAGCGGGGGGGGACATTCAGTACTTC. This translates into CASSSVAGGDIQYF.

As to this clonotype: A clone one base away is much larger, so this may be a read error. The conserved final phenylalanine or tryptophan is absent from the CDR3, which likely points to a read error. The V and J genes are TRBV29-1 and TRBJ1-2; D is unclear. Germline-derived CDR1 and CDR2 are SQVTM and ANQGSEA. The V end was cut by 3 bases, the J end by 4 bases, with 9 bases between. The CDR3 sequence is 12 residues long. CDR3 in amino acids: CSVEAGSYGYTC. As DNA, the CDR3 is TGCAGCGTTGAGGCCGGATCCTATGGCTACACCTGC.

Remarks on this clonotype: A much larger clone differs by one base, so this may be a read error. V is TRBV29-1 and J is TRBJ1-2; possibly TRBD1 for D (5 bases). Germline-derived CDR1 and CDR2 are SQVTM and ANQGSEA. This CDR3 is built from 13 residues. Between the trimmed V and J ends, which lost 7 bases and 0 bases, there was a span of 12 bases. CDR3 nucleotides: TGCAGCGCCCCAGGGTTGGCTAACTATGGCTACACCTTC. Translated, it gives CSAPGLANYGYTF.

This clonotype has just one count. The genes are TRBV5-6 and TRBJ2-3, with D hard to call. The V end lost 2 bases, the J end lost 4 bases, and 8 bases lay between the germline ends. The CDR3 has 13 amino acids. Germline V gene lookup returns CDR1 SGHDT and CDR2 YYEEEE. The DNA of the CDR3 is TGTGCCAGCAGCTTCCGGCCTGCAGATACGCAGTATTTT. Translating gives CASSFRPADTQYF.

Comments on this clonotype: This may be a read error: a much more frequent sequence differs by one nucleotide. The chain carries TRBV5-6 and TRBJ2-1; 7 bases line up with TRBD2. This CDR3 has 15 residues. CDR1 and CDR2 (germline): SGHDT, YYEEEE. CDR3 coding DNA: TGTGCCTGCAGCTGGGGGGACTACCTCCACAATGAGCAGTTCTTC. This gives the protein CACSWGDYLHNEQFF. Full variable domain (outside the CDR3, taken from reference TRBV5-6 and TRBJ2-1): DAGVTQSPTHLIKTRGQQVTLRCSPKSGHDTVSWYQQALGQGPQFIFQYYEEEERQRGNFPDRFSGHQFPNYSSELNVNALLLGDSALYLCACSWGDYLHNEQFFGPGTRLTVL.

Of note for this clonotype: Given a much more abundant clone one base away, this may be a read error. The chain uses TRBV29-1 and TRBJ1-4, with D unclear. Between the trimmed V and J ends, which lost 6 bases and 6 bases, there was a span of 11 bases. The CDR3 contains 12 residues. Germline CDR1 SQVTM, CDR2 ANQGSEA. The CDR3 nucleotides are TGCAGCGTGCAACAGCAAGATGAAAAACTGTTTTTT. This gives the protein CSVQQQDEKLFF.